This TCR beta chain was sequenced during a study of CD8+CD57+ T cells in acquired aplastic anemia. This CDR3 is 14 amino acids long. Germline CDR1 is SGHTA and CDR2 is FQGNSA. V lost 2 bases, J lost 2 bases, and 8 bases lay in between. In patients chosen for sequencing, flow cytometry had shown CD8+CD57+ cell expansion. Genomic DNA provided the template from which TCR beta VDJ and CDR3 profiles were obtained. One entry per CDR3 protein results from TCRdb running MiXCR on the reads. The top ten clones hold approximately 12% of a sample with over 150,000 distinct CDR3 sequences, over 50% of them seen once.

The receptor was isolated from a human donor with aplastic anemia. The sequenced sample consisted of sorted CD4+, CD8+, or CD8+CD57+ T cells (not recorded which) from PBMCs. The gene calls are TRBV7-2 and TRBJ2-3; D uncertain. The CDR3 nucleotides are TGTGCCAGCAGCTTAAGCTATTACACAGATACGCAGTATTTT. Protein product: CASSLSYYTDTQYF.